This TCR beta chain is drawn from a study of blood T cell repertoires in COVID-19. Study-level background: PBMCs, B-cell-depleted T cells, or T cells provided the cDNA or gDNA that made up the material.

Assay: immunoSEQ multiplex PCR; the TCRdb copy retains only in-frame clones and omits some. The data contain 380,000 or so clones, approximately 86% of them singletons. For this clone: The same CDR3 also results from other DNA sequences found in this sample.

This CDR3 is built from 14 residues. The junction had 1 base not matched to a gene; V was cut back by 5 bases and J by 4 bases. The germline V gene encodes CDR1 LNHDA and CDR2 SQIVND (reference sequence). The sequence was obtained from a woman aged 40 to 50 with acute COVID-19. This sequence joins TRBV19 and TRBJ1-5; TRBD1 matches 11 bases. The sample comprised PBMCs or T cells enriched from blood (not recorded which). CDR3 nucleotides: TGTGCCAGTAGTGGGACAGGGGGTAATCAGCCCCAGCATTTT. Residues: CASSGTGGNQPQHF.